This entry lists 21 T cell receptor beta chains sequenced from one sample in a study of PD-L1 blockade in urothelial cancer. Measured with immunoSEQ multiplex PCR; TCRdb has only the in-frame clones, and not every one. The repertoire includes more than 35,000 clones, around four fifths of them detected once, and roughly 15% sits in the top ten. Sample time point: pretreatment peripheral blood. The sample was PBMCs, taken around atezolizumab (anti-PD-L1) treatment. These receptor sequences come from an elderly man with urothelial cancer.

This chain links TRBV7-9 with TRBJ2-3; a possible D gene is TRBD1 (7 bases). The germline V gene encodes CDR1 SEHNR and CDR2 FQNEAQ (reference sequence). The CDR3 spans 18 residues. Trimming left V 5 bases short and J 2 bases short, with 23 bases between. In nucleotides, the CDR3 is TGTGCCAGCAGCCCAGGGGGGTATGGAGGCCGGGACACAGATACGCAGTATTTT. Amino acid sequence: CASSPGGYGGRDTDTQYF.

This chain joins TRBV11-2 and TRBJ2-3, with TRBD2 matching 7 bases. Germline assignment: CDR1 SGHAT and CDR2 FQNNGV. The CDR3 has 14 amino acids. V was clipped by 0 bases and J by 8 bases; unmatched bases: 5. CDR3 amino acids: CASSLEGWGGTQYF. The CDR3 bases are TGTGCCAGCAGCTTAGAGGGTTGGGGGGGTACGCAGTATTTT.

This clone was observed a handful of times. This chain links TRBV7-9 with TRBJ2-7, with 9 bases aligning to TRBD1. The junction had 9 bases not matched to a gene; V was cut back by 2 bases and J by 7 bases. Germline V gene data show CDR1 as SEHNR and CDR2 as FQNEAQ (reference sequence). This CDR3 spans 15 amino acids. CDR3 loop: CASSLSGTGQGEQYF. CDR3 bases: TGTGCCAGCAGCTTATCGGGGACAGGGCAGGGGGAGCAGTACTTC.

This clone turned up a few times. The chain uses TRBV6-1 and TRBJ2-7; D is perhaps TRBD1 (6 bases). This CDR3 has 14 residues. V dropped 6 bases and J dropped 6 bases, with 18 bases sitting between them. Germline CDR1 is MNHNS and CDR2 is SASEGT. The CDR3 loop is CASSFGQLAGEQYF. The CDR3 DNA reads TGTGCCAGCAGCTTTGGACAGCTGGCTGGCGAGCAGTACTTC.

The chain couples TRBV28 to TRBJ1-1; a weak D match, TRBD1 (6 bases). Germline V CDR1 and CDR2: MDHEN, SYDVKM. V gave up 3 bases and J gave up 2 bases, with 13 bases separating them. The length of the CDR3 is 15 residues. CDR3 residues: CASSFGARGNTEAFF. The CDR3 DNA reads TGTGCCAGCAGTTTCGGTGCCAGGGGAAACACTGAAGCTTTCTTT.

The genes are TRBV2 and TRBJ1-3; 9 nucleotides align to TRBD1. The CDR3 consists of 16 residues. With V trimmed by 8 bases and J by 2 bases, 10 bases remained unmatched. CDR1 is SNHLY, CDR2 FYNNEI, per germline. CDR3 bases: TGTGCCAGCTGTCGAGGACAGGGGATCCCTGGAAACACCATATATTTT. It encodes CASCRGQGIPGNTIYF.

There are a few counts of this clone. The chain couples TRBV29-1 to TRBJ1-2; D remains unclear. The V end lost 7 bases, the J end lost 4 bases, and 13 bases lay between the germline ends. CDR1 is SQVTM, CDR2 ANQGSEA, per germline. The CDR3 extends over 12 amino acids. CDR3 nucleotides: TGCAGCGGTACAGATCCTGGCTATGGCTACACCTTC. Protein: CSGTDPGYGYTF.

V gene TRBV4-2 combines with J gene TRBJ2-2; unclear D gene. CDR3 size: 15 residues. Germline CDR1 reads LGHNA; CDR2 reads YNFKEQ. The V and J ends lost 1 base and 7 bases respectively, with 13 bases between them. The CDR3 DNA reads as TGTGCCAGCAGCCAAGTGAGGTTAGGTGGCGGGGAGCTGTTTTTT. Protein sequence: CASSQVRLGGGELFF.

On this clone: The sample contains more than one DNA sequence encoding this CDR3. The chain uses TRBV10-3 and TRBJ2-7; TRBD1 aligns across 7 bases. This CDR3 spans 12 amino acids. Trimming removed 4 bases from V and 3 bases from J; junction bases left unmatched: 0. Germline CDR1 and CDR2: ENHRY and SYGVKD. This CDR3 reads CAISGTGYEQYF. The CDR3 bases are TGTGCCATCAGTGGGACAGGCTACGAGCAGTACTTC.

CDR3: CASSDRGGGEQYF. The DNA for the CDR3 is TGTGCCAGCAGTGACAGGGGAGGGGGCGAGCAGTACTTC. J is TRBJ2-7 and V is TRBV2, with D tentatively TRBD2 (7 bases). Trimming cost V 3 bases and J 6 bases, with 12 bases left between them. The V gene's germline CDR1 is SNHLY and CDR2 FYNNEI. The CDR3 extends over 13 amino acids.

V is TRBV5-1 and J is TRBJ2-1; weak D call: TRBD1 (5 bases). CDR1 SGHRS and CDR2 YFSETQ come from the germline V gene. Trimming removed 4 bases from V and 7 bases from J, with 12 bases in between. This CDR3 has 13 residues. CDR3 residues: CASSQARGNEQFF. In DNA, the CDR3 is TGCGCCAGCAGCCAGGCTAGGGGTAATGAGCAGTTCTTC.

With respect to this clone: Other nucleotide sequences in the sample specify the same CDR3. The V call is TRBV5-4, the J call TRBJ2-5; a possible D gene is TRBD2 (7 bases). Germline V gene sequence: CDR1 SGHNT, CDR2 YYREEE (reference sequence). The CDR3 runs to 17 residues. The V end was cut by 3 bases, the J end by 5 bases, with 23 bases between. CDR3 sequence reads: CASSYPSGGGGQETQYF. DNA of the CDR3: TGTGCCAGCAGCTACCCGTCGGGGGGCGGCGGGCAGGAGACCCAGTACTTC.

The genes are TRBV5-1 and TRBJ1-4; D is undetermined. This CDR3 region has 15 residues. Germline V lookup: CDR1 SGHRS, CDR2 YFSETQ. V lost 0 bases to trimming and J lost 4 bases, with 10 bases between them. In nucleotides, the CDR3 is TGCGCCAGCAGCTTGGGGTCAGGATTTAATGAAAAACTGTTTTTT. Protein product: CASSLGSGFNEKLFF.

The chain links TRBV13 to TRBJ2-5; 8 positions match TRBD2. Trimming took 5 bases from V and 5 from J; bases not matched to a gene: 16. This CDR3 has 17 residues. The germline V gene has CDR1 PRHDT and CDR2 FYEKMQ (reference sequence). CDR3 sequence: CASSPPGAGLVEETQYF. CDR3 sequence (DNA): TGTGCCAGCAGCCCCCCGGGAGCGGGACTAGTCGAGGAGACCCAGTACTTC.

The chain uses TRBV29-1 and TRBJ2-5; D unclear. V was trimmed by 0 bases and J by 2 bases, leaving 10 bases between them. This CDR3 is 14 amino acids long. Per the germline V gene, CDR1 is SQVTM and CDR2 is ANQGSEA. The DNA for the CDR3 is TGCAGCGTTGAAGATAGAGTAGCACAAGAGACCCAGTACTTC. Translating it yields CSVEDRVAQETQYF.

This chain connects TRBV5-1 to TRBJ2-1; D is perhaps TRBD2 (5 bases). The CDR3 runs to 15 residues. Germline-derived CDR1 and CDR2 are SGHRS and YFSETQ. V lost 0 bases to trimming and J lost 2 bases, with 9 bases between them. DNA of the CDR3: TGCGCCAGCAGCTTGGAACTAGACCCCTACAATGAGCAGTTCTTC. This encodes CASSLELDPYNEQFF. Together with reference TRBV5-1 and TRBJ2-1, the CDR3 gives the full variable domain: KAGVTQTPRYLIKTRGQQVTLSCSPISGHRSVSWYQQTPGQGLQFLFEYFSETQRNKGNFPGRFSGRQFSNSRSEMNVSTLELGDSALYLCASSLELDPYNEQFFGPGTRLTVL.

V gene TRBV27 combines with J gene TRBJ1-5, with TRBD1 as a possible D gene (5 bases). The V gene's germline CDR1 is MNHEY and CDR2 SMNVEV (reference sequence). CDR3 size: 16 residues. Trimming cost V 5 bases and J 0 bases, with 14 bases left between them. The CDR3 is CASSQLGDYSNQPQHF. Here the CDR3 DNA reads TGTGCCAGCAGTCAACTTGGGGACTATAGCAATCAGCCCCAGCATTTT.

The CDR3 sequence is CAIARDRSGEQYF. The CDR3 nucleotides read TGTGCCATCGCGCGGGACAGGTCGGGAGAGCAGTACTTC. This chain links TRBV10-3 with TRBJ2-7; 8 bases line up with TRBD1. J was trimmed by 7 bases and V by 8 bases; bases with no gene match: 10. The CDR3 sequence is 13 residues long. The germline gives CDR1 ENHRY, CDR2 SYGVKD.

The chain links TRBV7-6 to TRBJ2-3; TRBD2 aligns across 7 bases. CDR3 length equals 15 residues. Germline V gives CDR1 SGHVS, CDR2 FNYEAQ. V shed 4 bases, J shed 2 bases, and the junction held 6 bases outside the gene matches. The CDR3, as DNA: TGTGCCAGCAGCTCCCAAACTAGCGCCACAGATACGCAGTATTTT. Protein sequence: CASSSQTSATDTQYF.

This clone was counted a few times. This rearrangement joins TRBV19 to TRBJ1-4; 7 bases are a match to TRBD1. With V trimmed by 3 bases and J by 5 bases, 9 bases remained unmatched. Germline CDR1 is LNHDA and CDR2 is SQIVND (reference sequence). The CDR3 contains 16 residues. The CDR3 sequence: CASSIRQGEINEKLFF. The CDR3 DNA follows: TGTGCCAGTAGTATTCGCCAGGGGGAAATAAATGAAAAACTGTTTTTT.

CDR3 residues: CASSSIQGAANEKLFF. The CDR3, as DNA: TGTGCCAGCAGCTCTATTCAGGGGGCGGCTAATGAAAAACTGTTTTTT. The genes are TRBV5-6 and TRBJ1-4; 8 bases fit TRBD1. CDR1 SGHDT and CDR2 YYEEEE come from the germline V gene. The length of the CDR3 is 16 residues. V gave up 3 bases and J gave up 3 bases; unmatched junction bases: 7.